This TCR beta chain was recorded in a study of cytomegalovirus exposure and HLA in healthy donors. Study-level findings and limits: Cytomegalovirus association was assigned to 170 or so TCR beta chains. TCR clusters originating in the first cohort tended to co-occur in the 120 validation repertoires, according to a later analysis.

Only in-frame clones appear in the TCRdb table, and some are missing; sequencing was by immunoSEQ multiplex PCR. The table lists 45,000 to 65,000 clones, around 90% of them singletons. Per germline, CDR1 SGHRS and CDR2 YFSETQ. This CDR3 is 15 amino acids long. Trimming removed 0 bases from V and 1 base from J, with 10 bases in between. Donors came from a validation cohort of over a hundred subjects, distinct from the first 666-subject cohort. Details on this clone: Antigen: not known.

The rearrangement links TRBV5-1 to TRBJ1-1, with a tentative D call TRBD1 (5 bases). Sequencing was done on a sample of PBMCs. This TCR came from a woman younger than 35 in good health and CMV-seropositive. CDR3 sequence: CASSLDGGRNTEAFF. The CDR3 region has the DNA TGCGCCAGCAGCTTGGATGGGGGGAGGAACACTGAAGCTTTCTTT.